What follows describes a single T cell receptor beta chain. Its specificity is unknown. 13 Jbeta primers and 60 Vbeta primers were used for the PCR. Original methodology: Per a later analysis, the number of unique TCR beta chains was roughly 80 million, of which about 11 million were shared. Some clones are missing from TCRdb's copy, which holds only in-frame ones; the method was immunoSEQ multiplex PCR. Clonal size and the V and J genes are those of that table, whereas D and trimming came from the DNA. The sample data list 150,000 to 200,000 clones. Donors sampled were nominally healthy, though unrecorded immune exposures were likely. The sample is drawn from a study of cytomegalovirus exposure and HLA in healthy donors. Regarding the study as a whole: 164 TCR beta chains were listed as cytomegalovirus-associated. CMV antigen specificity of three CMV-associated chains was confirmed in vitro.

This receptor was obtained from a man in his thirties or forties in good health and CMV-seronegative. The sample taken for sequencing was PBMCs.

The CDR3 DNA reads as TGTGCCAGCAGCGTAGAGGGACTAGCGGGAGCCATCACAGATACGCAGTATTTT. Translated: CASSVEGLAGAITDTQYF. The chain uses TRBV9 and TRBJ2-3; 14 nucleotides agree with TRBD2. The J segment lost 2 bases and the V segment lost 0 bases, leaving 5 bases of the junction unmatched. The CDR3 runs 18 residues. Germline CDR1 and CDR2: SGDLS and YYNGEE.